One sample yielded the 30 T cell receptor beta chains listed below, sequenced in a study of blood T cell repertoires in COVID-19. TCRdb keeps only in-frame clones here, not all; method: immunoSEQ multiplex PCR. The table has over 150,000 clones, about 90% seen once. The sample taken for sequencing was PBMCs or T cells enriched from blood (not recorded which). Source of these receptors: a young woman who had recovered from COVID-19.

The chain uses TRBV19 and TRBJ1-1; 7 nucleotides agree with TRBD1. The CDR3 contains 14 residues. Trimming removed 10 bases from V and 1 base from J; junction bases left unmatched: 9. The germline CDR1 and CDR2 sequences are LNHDA and SQIVND (reference sequence). The CDR3 nucleotides are TGTGCCACCAGAAAGGGACAGACGAACACTGAAGCTTTCTTT. Translating it yields CATRKGQTNTEAFF.

The chain employs TRBV10-3 and TRBJ2-1; a weak D match, TRBD2 (6 bases). V was trimmed by 9 bases and J by 4 bases, leaving 13 bases between them. Germline values: CDR1 ENHRY, CDR2 SYGVKD. The CDR3 loop spans 13 amino acids. This chain's CDR3 is CAIGGVGYNEQFF. DNA for the CDR3: TGTGCCATTGGAGGGGTGGGTTACAATGAGCAGTTCTTC.

This chain uses TRBV5-5 with TRBJ2-2, with a tentative D call TRBD2 (5 bases). CDR1 and CDR2 (germline): SGHKS, YYEKEE (reference sequence). Trimming removed 0 bases at V and 5 bases at J, with 14 bases between. The CDR3 contains 16 residues. The CDR3 nucleotides are TGTGCCAGCAGCTTGGGCCTAGCCCTGAGGACCGGGGAGCTGTTTTTT. Translation gives CASSLGLALRTGELFF.

The CDR3 DNA sequence: TGTGCCAGCAATTATGTAGCGGGAGAGCATGAGCAGTTCTTC. It translates to CASNYVAGEHEQFF. This chain uses TRBV6-2 or TRBV6-3 with TRBJ2-1, with 9 bases identical to TRBD2. Germline CDR1 is MNHEY and CDR2 is SVGEGT. The ends lost 7 bases at V and 8 bases at J; junction bases unmatched: 9. This CDR3 is 14 amino acids long.

The CDR3, as DNA: TGTGCCAGCATCCCTGGGGGGGGTCATGAAAAACTGTTTTTT. Protein sequence: CASIPGGGHEKLFF. The rearrangement links TRBV28 to TRBJ1-4; possible D gene TRBD1, 5 bases. There are 14 residues in the CDR3. Germline lookup yields CDR1 MDHEN and CDR2 SYDVKM. Trimming took off 7 bases at V and 6 bases at J, with 15 bases between the two ends.

The rearrangement joins TRBV27 to TRBJ2-1, with 9 bases matching TRBD2. This CDR3 comprises 15 residues. V was pared by 3 bases and J by 9 bases, with 9 bases of the junction left unmatched. Germline V gene data show CDR1 as MNHEY and CDR2 as SMNVEV (reference sequence). CDR3 sequence reads: CASSFRLAGNGEQFF. DNA for the CDR3: TGTGCCAGCAGTTTTCGTCTAGCGGGGAACGGTGAGCAGTTCTTC.

A single count supports this clone. The chain is built from TRBV19 and TRBJ2-1; D perhaps matches TRBD1 (6 bases). This CDR3 region has 13 residues. CDR1 and CDR2 from the germline V gene are LNHDA and SQIVND (reference sequence). With 6 bases removed from V and 4 bases from J, the gap between germline ends came to 10 bases. Written as DNA, the CDR3 is TGTGCCAGTAGCGGACAGTCGTACAATGAGCAGTTCTTC. This codes for CASSGQSYNEQFF.

The rearrangement joins TRBV11-3 to TRBJ2-2, with D perhaps TRBD1 (6 bases). V shed 3 bases and J shed 0 bases, with 8 bases lying between them. There are 15 residues in the CDR3. From germline, CDR1 is SGHNT and CDR2 YENEEA. The CDR3 spells CASSLGTTNTGELFF. CDR3 sequence (DNA): TGTGCCAGCAGCTTGGGGACAACGAACACCGGGGAGCTGTTTTTT.

The V gene is TRBV19, the J gene TRBJ1-6; the D gene is possibly TRBD1 (5 bases). V was trimmed by 5 bases and J by 7 bases, leaving 12 bases between them. Germline lookup yields CDR1 LNHDA and CDR2 SQIVND (reference sequence). This CDR3 comprises 14 residues. The CDR3 DNA reads TGTGCCAGTAGTTATGGGCAGGGAAATTCACCCCTCCACTTT. This sequence encodes CASSYGQGNSPLHF.

The rearrangement joins TRBV3-1 (or the pseudogene TRBV3-2) to TRBJ1-4; D not resolved. Trimming stripped 8 bases from V and 1 base from J, with 8 bases between. The CDR3 length is 13 residues. CDR1 and CDR2 (germline): LGHDT, YNNKEL (reference sequence). For the CDR3, the DNA is TGTGCCAGCCTAAGCGTAACTAATGAAAAACTGTTTTTT. Protein product: CASLSVTNEKLFF.

This rearrangement joins TRBV29-1 to TRBJ2-7; 12 positions match TRBD1. J was trimmed by 5 bases and V by 6 bases; bases with no gene match: 5. The CDR3 is 13 amino acids. Per germline, CDR1 SQVTM and CDR2 ANQGSEA. The chain's CDR3 is CSVIRDRGHEQYF. CDR3 nucleotides: TGCAGCGTGATCCGGGACAGGGGGCACGAGCAGTACTTC.

This chain connects TRBV7-3 to TRBJ1-2; 8 bases are shared with TRBD1. The J segment lost 3 bases and the V segment lost 3 bases, leaving 0 bases of the junction unmatched. The CDR3 has 13 amino acids. The germline V gene has CDR1 SGHTA and CDR2 FQGTGA. CDR3 sequence reads: CASSLGQDYGYTF. The DNA of the CDR3 is TGTGCCAGCAGCTTGGGACAGGACTATGGCTACACCTTC. The full variable domain, its missing parts supplied by reference TRBV7-3 and TRBJ1-2, is GAGVSQTPSNKVTEKGKYVELRCDPISGHTALYWYRQSLGQGPEFLIYFQGTGAADDSGLPNDRFFAVRPEGSVSTLKIQRTERGDSAVYLCASSLGQDYGYTFGSGTRLTVV.

The chain carries TRBV11-3 and TRBJ2-2; 8 positions agree with TRBD2. The CDR3 sequence is 17 residues long. Germline values: CDR1 SGHNT, CDR2 YENEEA. With 7 bases clipped from V and 3 bases from J, the junction kept 13 bases outside the gene matches. This CDR3 reads CASTGGDTMWDTGELFF. Here the CDR3 DNA reads TGTGCCAGCACCGGGGGGGACACTATGTGGGACACCGGGGAGCTGTTTTTT.

This rearrangement joins TRBV14 to TRBJ2-5; a weak D match, TRBD2 (6 bases). V shed 3 bases and J shed 2 bases, with 19 bases lying between them. The CDR3 covers 17 residues. CDR1 is SGHDN and CDR2 is FVKESK in the germline V gene. The CDR3, as DNA: TGTGCCAGCAGCCACCCGACTAGTTTACCCTCGCAAGAGACCCAGTACTTC. Encoded protein: CASSHPTSLPSQETQYF.

The V call is TRBV2, the J call TRBJ2-6; D call uncertain. The CDR3 extends over 15 amino acids. Germline CDR1 and CDR2: SNHLY and FYNNEI. The ends were cut back, 8 bases at V and 4 bases at J, with 15 bases in the middle. CDR3 in DNA: TGTGCCAGCCTTCCCTTTACAACCGGGGCCAACGTCCTGACTTTC. Translation gives CASLPFTTGANVLTF.

The V gene is TRBV6-5, the J gene TRBJ1-2; D unclear. Germline V gene data show CDR1 as MNHEY and CDR2 as SVGAGI. CDR3 length: 13 amino acids. The V and J ends lost 4 bases and 5 bases respectively, with 11 bases between them. The CDR3 loop reads CASSSRGLYGYTF. The CDR3 nucleotides read TGTGCCAGCAGTTCCCGCGGGCTTTATGGCTACACCTTC.

The chain couples TRBV28 to TRBJ1-1; 8 bases are a match to TRBD1. CDR1 is MDHEN, CDR2 SYDVKM, per germline. This CDR3 comprises 15 residues. Trimming cost V 6 bases and J 0 bases; bases outside gene matches: 6. CDR3 in amino acids: CASRPDRVMNTEAFF. DNA of the CDR3: TGTGCCAGCAGACCGGACAGGGTTATGAACACTGAAGCTTTCTTT.

In its sample, this clone was seen a few times. The gene calls are TRBV2 and TRBJ2-7, with TRBD1 matching over 9 bases. This CDR3 region has 17 residues. The junction had 14 bases not matched to a gene; V was cut back by 3 bases and J by 5 bases. The V gene's germline CDR1 is SNHLY and CDR2 FYNNEI. CDR3 region: CASSELSPGQGVDEQYF. The CDR3 DNA sequence: TGTGCCAGCAGTGAGCTCTCCCCGGGACAGGGTGTTGACGAGCAGTACTTC.

The V call is TRBV6-5, the J call TRBJ1-6, with D possibly TRBD1 on 6 matching bases. The germline gives CDR1 MNHEY, CDR2 SVGAGI. Deletions cut 6 bases from V and 7 bases from J, with 16 bases between. This CDR3 has 15 amino acids. CDR3 coding DNA: TGTGCCAGCAGACAGCAGGGACAATTAAATTCACCCCTCCACTTT. As protein: CASRQQGQLNSPLHF.

The chain employs TRBV9 and TRBJ2-4; 7 bases match TRBD2. V was clipped by 4 bases and J by 0 bases; unmatched bases: 7. The CDR3 totals 16 residues. CDR1 is SGDLS, CDR2 YYNGEE, per germline. CDR3 nucleotides: TGTGCCAGCAGCCCCGATGGGGGGGTAGCCAAAAACATTCAGTACTTC. Encoded protein: CASSPDGGVAKNIQYF.

V gene TRBV25-1 combines with J gene TRBJ2-5; 14 bases fit TRBD2. The trim removed 3 bases at V and 4 bases at J, leaving 1 base unmatched. CDR1 and CDR2 (germline): MGHDK, SYGVNS. The CDR3 sequence is 15 residues long. The CDR3 region is CASSEGTSGRETQYF. CDR3 DNA: TGTGCCAGCAGTGAGGGGACTAGCGGGAGAGAGACCCAGTACTTC.

The chain joins TRBV11-2 to TRBJ1-2; D possibly corresponds to TRBD1 (5 bases). The V gene lost 2 bases and the J gene lost 4 bases, with 8 bases spanning the gap. There are 13 residues in the CDR3. CDR1 and CDR2 from the germline V gene are SGHAT and FQNNGV. CDR3 bases: TGTGCCAGCAGCTTACCGGGACTCTATGGCTACACCTTC. The encoded protein is CASSLPGLYGYTF.

The CDR3 nucleotides are TGTGCCAGCAGCTTACCGGGGAACACTGAAGCTTTCTTT. This gives the protein CASSLPGNTEAFF. The chain joins TRBV9 to TRBJ1-1; no clear D gene. V gave up 4 bases and J gave up 1 base, with 8 bases separating them. The CDR3 is made up of 13 amino acids. CDR1 is SGDLS and CDR2 is YYNGEE in the germline V gene.

This clone is a singleton in its sample. This chain uses TRBV4-2 with TRBJ1-1; no clear D gene. In germline, CDR1 is LGHNA, CDR2 YNFKEQ. The CDR3 is 13 amino acids. V dropped 3 bases and J dropped 10 bases, with 15 bases sitting between them. CDR3 sequence reads: CASSQREGSVAFF. CDR3 nucleotide sequence: TGTGCCAGCAGCCAGAGGGAGGGTTCGGTAGCTTTCTTT.

V gene TRBV30 combines with J gene TRBJ1-1; 7 nucleotides align to TRBD1. CDR3 length: 13 residues. Germline lookup yields CDR1 GTSNPN and CDR2 SVGIG (reference sequence). Trimming cost V 5 bases and J 5 bases; bases outside gene matches: 8. The CDR3 region is CAWSTGLETEAFF. The CDR3 coding sequence is TGTGCCTGGTCGACAGGGTTGGAGACTGAAGCTTTCTTT.

This clone was counted a few times. The CDR3 loop is CASSTGQYGYTF. The CDR3 region has the DNA TGTGCCAGTAGTACTGGACAGTATGGCTACACCTTC. The genes are TRBV19 and TRBJ1-2; D is perhaps TRBD1 (6 bases). This CDR3 has 12 amino acids. CDR1 is LNHDA, CDR2 SQIVND, per germline (reference sequence). Trimming removed 4 bases at V and 5 bases at J, with 8 bases between.

This sequence joins TRBV18 and TRBJ2-1, with a possible D match to TRBD1 (5 bases). CDR3 length: 14 residues. Germline values: CDR1 KGHSH, CDR2 LQKENI. The V end lost 0 bases, the J end lost 7 bases, and 10 bases lay between the germline ends. CDR3 amino acids: CASSPPYSGNEQFF. In nucleotides, the CDR3 is TGTGCCAGCTCACCACCCTACTCAGGGAATGAGCAGTTCTTC.

The chain uses TRBV7-2 and TRBJ1-3; no definite D call. V lost 1 base and J 4 bases, leaving 5 bases between the germline ends. CDR1 is SGHTA, CDR2 FQGNSA, per germline. The CDR3 spans 13 residues. The DNA of the CDR3 is TGTGCCAGCAGCTTAGTCAGGGGAAACACCATATATTTT. This translates into CASSLVRGNTIYF.

V gene TRBV19 combines with J gene TRBJ2-3; D is possibly TRBD2 (5 bases). Germline assignment: CDR1 LNHDA and CDR2 SQIVND (reference sequence). The CDR3 sequence is 12 residues long. Trimming shortened V by 6 bases and J by 4 bases, and 8 bases separated the two germline ends. The CDR3 DNA follows: TGTGCCAGTAGAGAGGGCTCAGATACGCAGTATTTT. Its translation is CASREGSDTQYF.

The table lists this clone with a few counts. This chain uses TRBV5-4 with TRBJ2-1; 9 bases map to TRBD2. V was clipped by 0 bases and J by 5 bases; unmatched bases: 6. Germline V CDR1 and CDR2: SGHNT, YYREEE (reference sequence). This CDR3 region has 16 residues. This CDR3 is CASSLEASGMHNEQFF. Written as DNA, the CDR3 is TGTGCCAGCAGCTTGGAGGCTAGCGGGATGCACAATGAGCAGTTCTTC.